This T cell receptor beta chain stems from a study of response to subunit inactivated influenza vaccine. Findings and limits, study-wide: The authors suggested that every seasonal influenza vaccination recruits few new T cells.

TCRdb analysed the RT-PCR reads with MiXCR anew, one entry per CDR3 protein. Found here are under 950,000 distinct CDR3 sequences, about 20% of them singletons; the top ten hold roughly 10%. There are 14 residues in the CDR3. Germline V gene sequence: CDR1 PRHDT, CDR2 FYEKMQ (reference sequence). With 3 bases removed from V and 5 bases from J, the gap between germline ends came to 13 bases. For this clonotype: Its cognate antigen is unknown.

The material sequenced was PBMCs from blood, taken roughly 5 days after vaccination. The source is a man between 50 and 59 years old who received an inactivated influenza vaccine. The gene calls are TRBV13 and TRBJ1-1; no definite D call. In nucleotides, the CDR3 is TGTGCCAGCAGCTTTGATGGGAGGAGGACTGAAGCTTTCTTT. It encodes CASSFDGRRTEAFF. The entire variable domain, with the rest obtained from reference TRBV13 and TRBJ1-1, is as follows: AAGVIQSPRHLIKEKRETATLKCYPIPRHDTVYWYQQGPGQDPQFLISFYEKMQSDKGSIPDRFSAQQFSDYHSELNMSSLELGDSALYFCASSFDGRRTEAFFGQGTRLTVV.